This T cell receptor (beta chain) is from a study of blood T cell repertoires in COVID-19. Study as a whole: Nucleic acid was either cDNA or gDNA, and it came from T cells, B-cell-depleted T cells, or PBMCs.

This table comes from immunoSEQ multiplex PCR, and its TCRdb copy is limited to in-frame clones, with some not included. The sample lists approximately 100,000 clones, approximately 91% occurring once. The CDR3 consists of 14 residues. Germline CDR1 MNHEY, CDR2 SMNVEV (reference sequence). Losses at the gene ends were 5 bases for V and 7 bases for J; bases not matched to a gene: 7. The chain recombines TRBV27 with TRBJ1-5, with TRBD1 matching over 8 bases. Sequencing input: peripheral blood. This receptor was identified in a man between 60 and 75 years old with acute or convalescent COVID-19. The CDR3 loop is CASSPGQGGQPQHF. In nucleotides, the CDR3 is TGTGCCAGCAGTCCCGGACAGGGTGGACAGCCCCAGCATTTT.